The rows below give T cell receptor beta chains drawn from one sample of a study of cytomegalovirus exposure and HLA in healthy donors. Assay used: immunoSEQ multiplex PCR; TCRdb lists only in-frame clones, some missing. The data contain 200,000 to 250,000 clones, under 80% of them seen just once; the ten biggest clones take up roughly 1.9%. Input material: PBMCs. The source of these receptors is a woman aged 30 to 39 in good health and CMV-seronegative. Each CDR3 is given with its conserved first and last residue. Fields, in order: V gene, clone size, D gene, J gene, CDR3 DNA, CDR3 protein. A D gene is named only where the DNA matches it firmly. Some rows have no size entry. The others give once, few or many, or a class for an expanded clone.

>TRBV4-1|.|.|TRBJ1-1
TGCGCCAGCAGCCAAGGGGCAGGTATGAACACTGAAGCTTTCTTT
CASSQGAGMNTEAFF
>TRBV27|once|.|TRBJ1-6
TGTGCCAGCAGTCAATACCTGGGCCTGCGGGTCTATAATTCACCCCTCCACTTT
CASSQYLGLRVYNSPLHF
>TRBV18|.|.|TRBJ2-1
TGTGCCAGCTCACCACTCTCACGGTCTACCTACAATGAGCAGTTCTTC
CASSPLSRSTYNEQFF
>TRBV11-3|.|TRBD2|TRBJ2-2
TGTGCCAGCAGCTCAATCACGGGGCTAGCGGGGGGTCGAGGCACCGGGGAGCTGTTTTTT
CASSSITGLAGGRGTGELFF
>TRBV5-6|.|TRBD1|TRBJ1-2
TGTGCCAGCACCCCCCTGACAGGGTCCCGTTATGGCTACACCTTC
CASTPLTGSRYGYTF
>TRBV10-1|.|.|TRBJ1-2
TGCGCCAGCAGTGCCTCGGACTTTAACTATGGCTACACCTTC
CASSASDFNYGYTF
>TRBV6-6|.|TRBD1|TRBJ1-6
TGTGCCAGCAGCCAAGGACAGGGCCTGTCACCCCTCCACTTT
CASSQGQGLSPLHF
>TRBV4-2|.|.|TRBJ1-2
TGTGCCAGCAGCTTCAGACAGGAGTCAGGTGGCTACACCTTC
CASSFRQESGGYTF
>TRBV2|.|TRBD1|TRBJ1-1
TGTGCCAGCAGCCCAGGGGGACATTCTGAAGCTTTCTTT
CASSPGGHSEAFF
>TRBV5-1|.|TRBD1|TRBJ1-6
TGCGCCAGCAGCTTGGCCCCGGGACAGGGGTCCTATAATTCACCCCTCCACTTT
CASSLAPGQGSYNSPLHF
>TRBV5-4|.|.|TRBJ1-1
TGTGCCAGCAGCTTAATGGGGGCCACGAACACTGAAGCTTTCTTT
CASSLMGATNTEAFF
>TRBV2|.|TRBD1|TRBJ1-2
TGTGCCAGCACCCAGACAGGGTTTGGCTACACCTTC
CASTQTGFGYTF
>TRBV2|.|.|TRBJ1-5
TGTGCCAGCAGTTCAGAGGACAGCTCAGGGCCCCAGCATTTT
CASSSEDSSGPQHF
>TRBV7-8|.|TRBD2|TRBJ2-7
TGTGCCAGCAGCCCGGGGACTAGCGGGGGTCAGTACTTC
CASSPGTSGGQYF
>TRBV7-2|.|TRBD2|TRBJ2-7
TGTGCCAGCAGCTTAGCTGTCGGGACTATCGAGCAGTACTTC
CASSLAVGTIEQYF
>TRBV18|.|TRBD1|TRBJ2-6
TGTGCCAGCTCACCCCTGGGACAGGGAATCTCTGGGGCCAACGTCCTGACTTTC
CASSPLGQGISGANVLTF
>TRBV5-1|.|.|TRBJ1-1
TGCGCCAGCAGCTTGGATGTACTGGAGGTGATGGCTGAAGCTTTCTTT
CASSLDVLEVMAEAFF
>TRBV2|.|TRBD2|TRBJ2-3
TGTGCCAGCAGTGAGCCGTCTAGCGGGGGGTTATATACGCAGTATTTT
CASSEPSSGGLYTQYF
>TRBV19|few|.|TRBJ1-1
TGTGCCAGTAGTATCGGGAGGAACACTGAAGCTTTCTTT
CASSIGRNTEAFF
>TRBV5-4|few|.|TRBJ1-1
TGTGCCAGCAGCTTGAAGGGAGCTGAAGCTTTCTTT
CASSLKGAEAFF
>TRBV20-1|.|.|TRBJ1-4
TGCAGTGCGGGCAGGCGAAGAAAAACTGTTTTT
CSAGRRRKTVF
>TRBV7-3|few|TRBD2|TRBJ2-2
TGTGCCAGCAGCTCTCGACTAGCACCCACCGGGGAGCTGTTTTTT
CASSSRLAPTGELFF
>TRBV7-3|once|TRBD1|TRBJ1-2
TGTGCCAGCAGCCCCGGGACAGGGGGCAGTGGCTACACCTTC
CASSPGTGGSGYTF
>TRBV7-3|once|TRBD2|TRBJ2-3
TGTGCCAGCAGCCCTATAGCGGGAGGCCGCTCCGATACGCAGTATTTT
CASSPIAGGRSDTQYF
>TRBV10-3|few|.|TRBJ1-6
TGTGCCAGTCATAGGGACTCTGATTCACCCCTCCACTTT
CASHRDSDSPLHF
>TRBV19|.|TRBD2|TRBJ2-1
TGTGCCAGTAGGGCGGGAGCGGGGAATGAGCAGTTCTTC
CASRAGAGNEQFF
>TRBV5-1|.|TRBD1|TRBJ1-1
TGCGCCAGCAGCTTGGAGACGACAGGGCCGAACACTGAAGCTTTCTTT
CASSLETTGPNTEAFF
>TRBV27|once|.|TRBJ2-7
TGTGCCAGCAGTTCGGGACTTTCCAGCTCCTACGAGCAGTACTTC
CASSSGLSSSYEQYF
>TRBV30|.|TRBD1|TRBJ2-3
TGTGCCTGGAACGGACAGGGGGGGACAGATACGCAGTATTTT
CAWNGQGGTDTQYF
>TRBV27|.|.|TRBJ1-5
TGTGCCAGCGGGTTGCTACAGAGCAATCAGCCCCAGCATTTT
CASGLLQSNQPQHF
>TRBV14|few|.|TRBJ2-1
TGTGCCAGCAGCCAAGCCTCTCCCGGGGGTAATGAGCAGTTCTTC
CASSQASPGGNEQFF
>TRBV27|.|TRBD1|TRBJ2-3
TGTGCCAGCAAGGGGGCCAGAGGTACGCAGTATTTT
CASKGARGTQYF
>TRBV6-5|.|.|TRBJ1-3
TGTGCCAGCAGTTACTCGGGCCCAGACTCTGGAAACACCATATATTTT
CASSYSGPDSGNTIYF
>TRBV11-2|.|.|TRBJ1-4
TGTGCCAGCAGCTTAGACCGAGGGGGGGCTCAAAAACTGTTTTTT
CASSLDRGGAQKLFF
>TRBV6-5|.|.|TRBJ2-2
TGTGCCAGCAGTTGGGGCAGGGGGGCTGACACCGGGGAGCTGTTTTTT
CASSWGRGADTGELFF
>TRBV5-1|.|TRBD1|TRBJ2-5
TGCGCCAGCAGCTGGACAGGGGAGGTAAAGACCCAGTACTTC
CASSWTGEVKTQYF
>TRBV6-5|once|TRBD2|TRBJ2-1
TGTGCCAGCAGTTACTGGGGGGAGGGAGATAGGGATGAGCAGTTCTTC
CASSYWGEGDRDEQFF
>TRBV7-9|.|.|TRBJ1-1
TGTGCCAGCAGCGAGACCGGAGGAAACACTGAAGCTTTCTTT
CASSETGGNTEAFF
>TRBV28|few|.|TRBJ2-5
TGTGCCAGCAGTACACATCAAGAGACCCAGTACTTC
CASSTHQETQYF
>TRBV6-6|.|TRBD2|TRBJ2-3
TGTGCCAGTCTAGCGGGGGGGACTACCAGCACAGATACGCAGTATTTT
CASLAGGTTSTDTQYF
>TRBV5-1|.|.|TRBJ1-1
TGCGCCAGCAGCCCGGGGGGATCTGAAGCTTTCTTT
CASSPGGSEAFF
>TRBV7-3|.|TRBD2|TRBJ2-7
TGTGCCAGCAGCTTAAATGGGGCGGGGGGGACCCGTGGCTACGAGCAGTACTTC
CASSLNGAGGTRGYEQYF
>TRBV21-1|once|.|TRBJ2-2
TGTGCCAGCAGCGAAGACAGGGAAAACACCGGGGAGCTGTTTTTT
CASSEDRENTGELFF
>TRBV6-1|.|TRBD1|TRBJ1-1
TGTGCCAGCAGAAGACAGGGGGGCCCTGATGCTTTCTTT
CASRRQGGPDAFF
>TRBV6-5|.|TRBD2|TRBJ2-1
TGTGCCAGCAGCTTACTAGCGGGAGACAATGAGCAGTTCTTC
CASSLLAGDNEQFF
>TRBV6-1|.|TRBD2|TRBJ2-7
TGTGCCAGCAGTGAAGGGCTAGCGGGGGTTTACGAGCAGTACTTC
CASSEGLAGVYEQYF
>TRBV29-1|.|.|TRBJ2-1
TGCAGCGTTGAACCGGGACTCGACAATGAGCAGTTCTTC
CSVEPGLDNEQFF
>TRBV7-2|.|.|TRBJ1-3
TGTGCCAGCAGCTTTAACAGGGCTTCTGGAAACACCATATATTTT
CASSFNRASGNTIYF
>TRBV27|.|.|TRBJ1-2
TGTGCCAGCAGTTTATTGGGGGCAGACTATGGCTACACCTTC
CASSLLGADYGYTF
>TRBV28|once|.|TRBJ1-1
TGTGCCAGCAGTTTACTGGTTGGGAGCACTGAAGCTTTCTTT
CASSLLVGSTEAFF
>TRBV6-5|.|.|TRBJ2-3
TGTGCCATTCAGCCGAGCGGCACAGATACGCAGTATTTT
CAIQPSGTDTQYF
>TRBV27|.|TRBD1|TRBJ1-2
TGTGCCAGCAGTCCACAGGGGAGAAACTATGGCTACACCTTC
CASSPQGRNYGYTF
>TRBV11-2|once|TRBD1|TRBJ1-1
TGTGCCAGCAGAATTACCGGGACAGGGGGTGGGGACACTGAAGCTTTCTTT
CASRITGTGGGDTEAFF
>TRBV11-2|.|TRBD2|TRBJ2-1
TGTGCCAGCAGCTTCTTCGGGGGGAGCTCCTACAATGAGCAGTTCTTC
CASSFFGGSSYNEQFF
>TRBV30|.|TRBD1|TRBJ1-2
TGTGCCTCCGCCATCGGACAGGACGCTTATGGCTACACCTTC
CASAIGQDAYGYTF
>TRBV10-3|few|TRBD2|TRBJ2-7
TGTGCCATCAGTGAGTCGAACTACGCGGGACTAGCGGGAGAACCCTACGAGCAGTACTTC
CAISESNYAGLAGEPYEQYF
>TRBV5-4|few|TRBD1|TRBJ1-2
TGTGCCAGCAGAAACACAGGGGGCCCCTATGGCTACACCTTC
CASRNTGGPYGYTF